This TCR beta chain appears in the sequencing data of a study of cytomegalovirus exposure and HLA in healthy donors. This CDR3 has 13 residues. V was clipped by 5 bases and J by 5 bases; unmatched bases: 5. The germline V gene has CDR1 MNHNY and CDR2 SVGAGI (reference sequence). Points from the study as a whole: Presence/absence analyses rested on an assumption that sequencing depth was roughly uniform across donors.

To note about this clone: The antigen remains unidentified.

In the PCR, 60 Vbeta and 13 Jbeta primers were used. Here immunoSEQ multiplex PCR was the method, and the copy in TCRdb shows in-frame clones only, minus some. This sample has 95,000 to 100,000 clones, with under 85% found just once. J is TRBJ2-5 and V is TRBV6-6, with 7 bases aligning to TRBD2. The source of this sequence is a woman aged 40 to 50 in good health and CMV-seronegative. Sequenced material: PBMCs. In DNA form, the CDR3 reads TGTGCCAGCAGTGGAAGCGGGACGGAGACCCAGTACTTC. Translating it yields CASSGSGTETQYF.